This record looks at one T cell receptor beta chain sequence and its context. Its antigen is undetermined. At one boundary the junction diverges from the germline segment, which might be a read error. The data were taken from a study of cytomegalovirus exposure and HLA in healthy donors. General study findings and limits: Most TCR sequences were seen very rarely across donors, but some public TCRs occurred in many. An analysis done earlier found most TCR beta V segments productive about 87% or about 30% of the time.

PCR employed 60 Vbeta and 13 Jbeta primers. This table comes from immunoSEQ multiplex PCR, and its TCRdb copy is limited to in-frame clones, with some not included. The table shows around 130,000 clones, with around 74% occurring only once. The CDR3 spans 12 residues. Germline lookup yields CDR1 SEHNR and CDR2 FQNEAQ (reference sequence). The receptor comes from a woman aged 50 to 60 in good health and CMV-seropositive. The rearrangement uses TRBV7-9 and TRBJ2-1, with 7 bases aligning to TRBD2. The sample comprised PBMCs. Written as DNA, the CDR3 is TGTTCCAGCGGGACTACCTTTAATGAGCAGTTCTTC. It codes for CSSGTTFNEQFF.